This T cell receptor (beta chain) stems from a study of post-analysis software for immune sequencing data. The germline CDR1 and CDR2 sequences are MDHEN and SYDVKM. This CDR3 contains 15 residues. The ends were cut back, 5 bases at V and 2 bases at J, with 16 bases in the middle. As concerns this clonotype: Its antigen is unidentified.

Unique-molecular-identifier-tagged TCR beta cDNA libraries were used. When 1 to 10 million T cells were used, they gave some 520,000 cDNA molecules. Each CDR3 protein gets one entry after TCRdb re-called the PCR reads with MiXCR. The repertoire consists of about 160,000 distinct CDR3 sequences, with under 40% occurring once and the leading ten covering approximately 30%. Study-wide results and caveats: Included in a set of roughly five TRBV segments more frequent in patients than controls were TRBV5-6, TRBV5-1 and TRBV20-1.

This clonotype originated in a girl aged 10-17 years with multiple sclerosis. This material consisted of blood, taken after autologous hematopoietic stem cell transplantation. The J gene is TRBJ2-7, the V gene TRBV28, with unresolved D. The CDR3 loop is CASSPPSRFPYEQYF. The DNA of the CDR3 is TGTGCCAGCAGTCCCCCCTCGAGGTTCCCCTACGAGCAGTACTTC.